This T cell receptor (beta chain) was identified in a study of T cells in localized non-small cell lung cancer. This CDR3 region has 15 residues. V lost 1 base, J lost 1 base, and 11 bases lay in between. Germline V gene data show CDR1 as SGHDT and CDR2 as YYEEEE. Data came from immunoSEQ multiplex PCR; TCRdb stores just in-frame clones and leaves some out. The sample records around 45,000 clones, roughly 86% being singletons. The material sequenced was PBMCs, taken before any cancer treatment. The chain recombines TRBV5-6 with TRBJ1-1; maybe TRBD1 (6 bases). The sequence was obtained from a man between 40 and 75 years old with stage II lung adenocarcinoma. The CDR3 spells CASSLIGQPNTEAFF. CDR3 sequence (DNA): TGTGCCAGCAGCTTGATCGGACAGCCGAACACTGAAGCTTTCTTT.